These 23 T cell receptor beta chains were sequenced from one sample in a study of regulatory T cells in long-lasting Graves disease. Time point in this sample: newly diagnosed GD, antithyroid drugs for less than 3 months. Isolated PBMC RNA provided the starting material for the TCR library. Construction of the TCR beta libraries employed iRepertoire HTBI primers in conjunction with Arm-PCR of CDR3 regions. TCRdb recomputed calls from the multiplex PCR reads with MiXCR, one row per CDR3 protein. The profile covers approximately 350,000 distinct CDR3 sequences, with roughly 16% appearing a single time and just over 20% taken by the ten largest. This same sample was also taken into another study, of T cells in Graves' hyperthyroidism and ophthalmopathy.

The sequences come from peripheral blood mononuclear cells (PBMCs), collected at new diagnosis, from a patient treated with antithyroid drugs. Source of these receptors: a woman aged 18 to 35 with Graves disease.

This clonotype showed up just a few times. The J gene is TRBJ2-7, the V gene TRBV12-3 or TRBV12-4, with 13 bases aligning to TRBD2. V trimming: 6 bases; J trimming: 3 bases; junction bases outside the gene matches: 5. The CDR3 is made up of 15 amino acids. The chain's CDR3 is CASSRTSGGSYEQYF. The CDR3 coding sequence is TGTGCCAGCAGCCGGACTAGCGGGGGTAGCTACGAGCAGTACTTC.

This clonotype was seen many times. This chain uses TRBV28 with TRBJ1-5; the D gene is possibly TRBD1 (5 bases). The CDR3 is 16 amino acids. Germline loops: CDR1 MDHEN, CDR2 SYDVKM. Trimming cost V 6 bases and J 4 bases, with 19 bases left between them. In nucleotides, the CDR3 is TGTGCCAGCAGCCGCTGGACTCTGGGGGGAAATCAGCCCCAGCATTTT. Its protein is CASSRWTLGGNQPQHF.

This clonotype was detected only a few times. The CDR3 nucleotides are TGTGCCAGCAGCCCCCAGGTGCGGGGTTTCTCTTACAATGAGCAGTTCTTC. It codes for CASSPQVRGFSYNEQFF. This sequence joins TRBV9 and TRBJ2-1; D is perhaps TRBD2 (6 bases). Trimming stripped 4 bases from V and 4 bases from J, with 21 bases between. CDR3 length equals 17 residues. The V gene's germline CDR1 is SGDLS and CDR2 YYNGEE.

The chain is built from TRBV5-1 and TRBJ2-5; TRBD2 is a possible D gene (6 bases). Between the trimmed V and J ends, which lost 4 bases and 1 base, there was a span of 17 bases. The CDR3 totals 16 residues. From germline, CDR1 is SGHRS and CDR2 YFSETQ. The DNA for the CDR3 is TGCGCCAGCAGCAGGGGAGGTTCAACCCTCCAAGAGACCCAGTACTTC. Protein sequence: CASSRGGSTLQETQYF. Full variable domain (rest looked up from reference TRBV5-1 and TRBJ2-5): KAGVTQTPRYLIKTRGQQVTLSCSPISGHRSVSWYQQTPGQGLQFLFEYFSETQRNKGNFPGRFSGRQFSNSRSEMNVSTLELGDSALYLCASSRGGSTLQETQYFGPGTRLLVL.

This clonotype has at least ten counts. This chain uses TRBV5-4 with TRBJ1-5; D may be TRBD1 (5 bases). Trimming stripped 3 bases from V and 5 bases from J, with 9 bases between. This CDR3 is 13 amino acids long. The germline CDR1 and CDR2 sequences are SGHNT and YYREEE (reference sequence). The CDR3 is CASSSGPDQPQHF. In DNA, the CDR3 is TGTGCCAGCAGCTCGGGACCCGATCAGCCCCAGCATTTT.

This clonotype was counted ten times or more. The genes are TRBV7-9 and TRBJ2-1; 7 bases map to TRBD2. V trimming: 8 bases; J trimming: 8 bases; junction bases outside the gene matches: 3. The CDR3 runs to 11 residues. Germline-derived CDR1 and CDR2 are SEHNR and FQNEAQ (reference sequence). CDR3 sequence: CASEREDEQFF. Written as DNA, the CDR3 is TGTGCCAGCGAACGGGAGGATGAGCAGTTCTTC.

This clonotype came up a few times. This chain connects TRBV27 to TRBJ1-5; D uncertain. Germline V lookup: CDR1 MNHEY, CDR2 SMNVEV (reference sequence). The CDR3 runs 14 residues. With 2 bases removed from V and 7 bases from J, the gap between germline ends came to 12 bases. The CDR3 here is CASSLGQFEQPQHF. CDR3 bases: TGTGCCAGCAGTTTAGGGCAGTTTGAACAGCCCCAGCATTTT.

The CDR3 DNA reads TGTGCCAGCAGCTTGTACAGGGGATGGGAGACCCAGTACTTC. Its protein product is CASSLYRGWETQYF. The rearrangement joins TRBV5-6 to TRBJ2-5; 7 nucleotides align to TRBD1. Trimming at V came to 1 base and at J to 5 bases, leaving 5 bases not matched to a gene. This CDR3 spans 14 amino acids. Per germline, CDR1 SGHDT and CDR2 YYEEEE. Based on the CDR3 plus reference TRBV5-6 and TRBJ2-5, the full variable domain is DAGVTQSPTHLIKTRGQQVTLRCSPKSGHDTVSWYQQALGQGPQFIFQYYEEEERQRGNFPDRFSGHQFPNYSSELNVNALLLGDSALYLCASSLYRGWETQYFGPGTRLLVL.

This clonotype was detected many times. The chain couples TRBV6-7 to TRBJ2-3; 10 nucleotides match TRBD1. TRBV6-7 is reported as an ORF; its role is uncertain. With V trimmed by 0 bases and J by 3 bases, 3 bases remained unmatched. The CDR3 sequence is 16 residues long. CDR3 loop: CASSYSRDRGTDTQYF. CDR3 sequence (DNA): TGTGCCAGCAGTTACTCGCGGGACAGGGGAACAGATACGCAGTATTTT.

In its sample, this clonotype was seen a few times. The chain is built from TRBV10-3 and TRBJ2-5, with D possibly being TRBD1 (6 bases). Per the germline V gene, CDR1 is ENHRY and CDR2 is SYGVKD. CDR3 size: 12 residues. V dropped 10 bases and J dropped 2 bases, with 11 bases sitting between them. CDR3 nucleotide sequence: TGTGCCACCGGGACAAGTCAAGAGACCCAGTACTTC. This codes for CATGTSQETQYF.

In its sample, this clonotype was seen many times. The V and J genes are TRBV28 and TRBJ1-1; no clear D. In germline, CDR1 is MDHEN, CDR2 SYDVKM. V was shortened by 1 base and J by 1 base, with 4 bases between the two germline ends. The CDR3 covers 13 residues. The CDR3 loop reads CASSLLSNTEAFF. The CDR3 region has the DNA TGTGCCAGCAGTTTATTGTCGAACACTGAAGCTTTCTTT.

The chain couples TRBV4-1 to TRBJ2-5; D uncertain. The CDR3 has 14 residues. Germline V gene lookup returns CDR1 MGHRA and CDR2 YSYEKL. Trimming pared 1 base from V and 3 bases from J, leaving 9 bases between. DNA of the CDR3: TGCGCCAGCAGCCAAGCCCCCAGGAAAGAGACCCAGTACTTC. Translation gives CASSQAPRKETQYF.

This clonotype was counted only a few times. J is TRBJ1-2 and V is TRBV29-1; D call uncertain. Deletions cut 8 bases from V and 0 bases from J, with 10 bases between. The CDR3 runs 12 residues. Germline V gives CDR1 SQVTM, CDR2 ANQGSEA. CDR3 nucleotides: TGCAGCTCCACAGTGTCTAACTATGGCTACACCTTC. As protein: CSSTVSNYGYTF.

This clonotype was observed at least ten times. The chain links TRBV12-3 or TRBV12-4 to TRBJ2-1; D is unresolved. The CDR3 sequence is 13 residues long. The V and J ends lost 4 bases and 4 bases respectively, with 8 bases between them. DNA for the CDR3: TGTGCCAGCAGTTGGGCCGAGTACAATGAGCAGTTCTTC. This translates into CASSWAEYNEQFF.

This clonotype was observed at least ten times. This chain uses TRBV12-3 or TRBV12-4 with TRBJ2-7; 8 bases are shared with TRBD1. This CDR3 contains 12 residues. Germline trimming cut 6 bases from V and 4 bases from J; bases unmatched to any gene: 2. The CDR3 nucleotides read TGTGCCAGCAGCTGGACAGGGTACGAGCAGTACTTC. Its protein product is CASSWTGYEQYF.

This clonotype was picked up many times. The chain couples TRBV28 to TRBJ2-3; D is perhaps TRBD2 (6 bases). This CDR3 contains 16 residues. Germline V gene sequence: CDR1 MDHEN, CDR2 SYDVKM. Trimming took off 2 bases at V and 3 bases at J, with 15 bases between the two ends. As DNA, the CDR3 is TGTGCCAGCAGTTTAGGTGGGGGGACCTCTACAGATACGCAGTATTTT. Its protein is CASSLGGGTSTDTQYF.

In its sample, this clonotype was seen many times. The chain recombines TRBV20-1 with TRBJ2-5; possibly TRBD2 for D (6 bases). The CDR3 totals 14 residues. V lost 6 bases, J lost 5 bases, and 19 bases lay in between. Looked up from germline, CDR1 is DFQATT and CDR2 is SNEGSKA (reference sequence). The CDR3 bases are TGCAGTGCGCACCTGGGACTCCCGCGGGAGACCCAGTACTTC. Protein sequence: CSAHLGLPRETQYF.

The chain couples TRBV6-1 to TRBJ2-7; D assignment may be TRBD1 or TRBD2 (5 bases each). The CDR3 spans 13 residues. Between the trimmed V and J ends, which lost 7 bases and 2 bases, there was a span of 12 bases. Germline assignment: CDR1 MNHNS and CDR2 SASEGT. The CDR3 DNA follows: TGTGCCAGCACCCCCGGGGCCCCCTACGAGCAGTACTTC. This codes for CASTPGAPYEQYF.

With regard to this clonotype: The germline gene is not matched at one end of the junction; a read error may be the cause. This rearrangement joins TRBV20-1 to TRBJ2-7; D ambiguous. The CDR3 is 14 residues long. CDR1 and CDR2 from the germline V gene are DFQATT and SNEGSKA (reference sequence). The CDR3 sequence is CSARDGGNLYERYF. The CDR3 DNA reads as TGCAGTGCTAGAGACGGTGGAAACCTATACGAGCGGTACTTC.

The V gene is TRBV9, the J gene TRBJ1-2; TRBD1 might be the D (6 bases). V was trimmed by 6 bases and J by 0 bases, leaving 24 bases between them. The CDR3 covers 18 residues. In germline, CDR1 is SGDLS, CDR2 YYNGEE. The CDR3 DNA sequence: TGTGCCAGCACTAGCGCGGCAGGGGACCATTTAGCTAACTATGGCTACACCTTC. Its translation is CASTSAAGDHLANYGYTF.

This clonotype was recorded many times. The genes are TRBV5-1 and TRBJ2-2, with D perhaps TRBD1 (5 bases). From germline, CDR1 is SGHRS and CDR2 YFSETQ. CDR3 size: 15 residues. Trimming stripped 3 bases from V and 1 base from J, with 10 bases between. CDR3 residues: CASSSRTQNTGELFF. CDR3 coding DNA: TGCGCCAGCAGCTCGAGGACACAGAACACCGGGGAGCTGTTTTTT.

The gene calls are TRBV9 and TRBJ2-5; 8 bases are a match to TRBD2. Germline CDR1 and CDR2: SGDLS and YYNGEE. The V and J ends lost 4 bases and 2 bases, in that order; junction bases with no gene match: 7. The CDR3 is 15 residues long. CDR3 residues: CASSRIAGSQETQYF. In DNA, the CDR3 is TGTGCCAGCAGCCGGATAGCGGGGAGTCAAGAGACCCAGTACTTC.

Worth noting for this clonotype: A much larger clone lies one base from this, so it may be a read error. This chain links TRBV6-2 or TRBV6-3 with TRBJ2-1; D possibly corresponds to TRBD2 (7 bases). The germline V gene encodes CDR1 MNHEY and CDR2 SVGEGT. V lost 6 bases, J lost 4 bases, and 19 bases lay in between. CDR3 length: 16 amino acids. This CDR3 reads CASRTSRGGLYNEQFF. In DNA form, the CDR3 reads TGTGCCAGCAGGACCTCGAGGGGGGGGCTTTACAATGAGCAGTTCTTC.